This T cell receptor (beta chain) came from a study of blood T cell repertoires in COVID-19. Study at large: PBMCs, B-cell-depleted T cells, or T cells provided the cDNA or gDNA that made up the material.

Source study methods: Reference gene primer amplification gave nucleated cell count estimates. The protocol was immunoSEQ multiplex PCR, while the TCRdb copy is restricted to in-frame clones and leaves out a portion. V and J calls and clone size are given by that table; D and trimming were obtained from the DNA. This sample has some 100,000 clones; around nine tenths occur once, and the top ten carry approximately 4.8%. V was cut by 3 bases and J by 0 bases, with 7 bases left in between. CDR1 and CDR2 from the germline V gene are KGHSH and LQKENI. This CDR3 comprises 14 residues. The chain links TRBV18 to TRBJ2-3; D is undetermined. Sequencing was performed on peripheral blood. This TCR came from a woman older than 75 with active COVID-19. The CDR3 DNA follows: TGTGCCAGCTCACCGAGCGTTAGCACAGATACGCAGTATTTT. It codes for CASSPSVSTDTQYF.